A selection of T cell receptor beta chains follows, all from one sample in a study of blood T cell repertoires in COVID-19. The method was immunoSEQ multiplex PCR; TCRdb's version includes in-frame clones alone and lacks a portion of them. In the table there are around 190,000 clones, 80% to 90% of which are singletons. The specimen sequenced was peripheral blood. These receptors originate from a woman aged 40 to 50 with COVID-19, enrolled during active disease. Each CDR3 is given with its conserved first and last residue. The order of the fields is clone size, J gene, D gene, V gene, CDR3 DNA, CDR3 protein. A D gene is named only where the DNA matches it firmly. Where a row states a size, it is once, few, many or the class of an expanded clone; other rows omit it.

-,TRBJ2-1,TRBD2,TRBV9,TGTGCCAGCAGCGGAAGCGGGGGGCCCTACAATGAGCAGTTCTTC,CASSGSGGPYNEQFF
-,TRBJ2-1,TRBD2,TRBV5-4,TGTGCCAGCATGCCTTCCGGGACTAGCGGGGGAAATGAGCAGTTCTTC,CASMPSGTSGGNEQFF
-,TRBJ2-2,-,TRBV6-4,TGTGCCAGCAGTGACTCGCACAGAAACACCGGGGAGCTGTTTTTT,CASSDSHRNTGELFF
-,TRBJ2-3,TRBD2,TRBV29-1,TGCAGCGTTGAAGTACTAGCGGGGCCCACAGATACGCAGTATTTT,CSVEVLAGPTDTQYF
-,TRBJ2-1,-,TRBV5-8,TGTGCCAGCAGCCACGGGACTTTGGCGGGATATGGAAATGAGCAGTTCTTC,CASSHGTLAGYGNEQFF
-,TRBJ2-3,-,TRBV21-1,TGTGCCAGCACAACTAGCGGGAGTACATCAGATACGCAGTATTTT,CASTTSGSTSDTQYF
-,TRBJ1-2,TRBD1,TRBV11-2,TGTGCCAGCAGCTACCAGGGGGCTGGAGGCTACACCTTC,CASSYQGAGGYTF
-,TRBJ2-1,-,TRBV7-9,TGTGCCAGCGACACACAGGGCTACAATGAGCAGTTCTTC,CASDTQGYNEQFF
-,TRBJ1-4,TRBD1,TRBV6-1,TGTGCCAGCAGTGACCCGGGACAGGGTGGCCTTGTTAATGAAAAACTGTTTTTT,CASSDPGQGGLVNEKLFF
-,TRBJ1-2,TRBD1,TRBV30,TGTGCCTTCGGGACAGCTGTCCTCGGCTACACCTTC,CAFGTAVLGYTF
-,TRBJ2-5,-,TRBV19,TGTGCCAGTAGTATTAGTAACAGCTACCAAGAGACCCAGTACTTC,CASSISNSYQETQYF
-,TRBJ2-2,-,TRBV18,TGTGCCAGCTCACCTAGCCGGGTCCTAAACACCGGGGAGCTGTTTTTT,CASSPSRVLNTGELFF
many,TRBJ2-2,TRBD2,TRBV19,TGTGCCAGTCGGGCGGGAGTATTAACCGGGGAGCTGTTTTTT,CASRAGVLTGELFF
-,TRBJ1-4,-,TRBV28,TGTGCCAGCAGCCACAGGGTTGAAAAACTGTTTTTT,CASSHRVEKLFF
-,TRBJ1-6,TRBD1,TRBV28,TGTGCCAGCAGTTTCCCAGGGGGCAATTCACCCCTCCACTTT,CASSFPGGNSPLHF
-,TRBJ1-1,TRBD1,TRBV6-5,TGTGCCGGACAGGGCGGAATGAACACTGAAGCTTTCTTT,CAGQGGMNTEAFF
few,TRBJ1-6,-,TRBV9,TGTGCCAGCAGCGTAAACAGGGATTCACCCCTCCACTTT,CASSVNRDSPLHF
-,TRBJ2-5,-,TRBV7-6,TGTGCCAGCAGCCCTACCTTCGGGGGACCTAGTCGGGAGACCCAGTACTTC,CASSPTFGGPSRETQYF
-,TRBJ2-7,-,TRBV3-1/TRBV3-2,TGTGCCAGCAGCCAAGGCGCAGGTCCCTACGAGCAGTACTTC,CASSQGAGPYEQYF
-,TRBJ1-5,TRBD1,TRBV12-3/TRBV12-4,TGTGCCAGCAGCCGGGACAGCGATCAGCCCCAGCATTTT,CASSRDSDQPQHF
few,TRBJ1-5,TRBD1,TRBV24-1,TGTGCCACCAGTGACAGGGGGACCGAGCCCCAGCATTTT,CATSDRGTEPQHF
-,TRBJ2-2,TRBD1,TRBV3-1/TRBV3-2,TGTGCCAGCAGCCGAAGACAGGGGGCGCGGACCGGGGAGCTGTTTTTT,CASSRRQGARTGELFF
-,TRBJ1-2,-,TRBV19,TGTGCCAGTAGTACCCTTAGGAAGGGACAATACGGATATGGCTACACCTTC,CASSTLRKGQYGYGYTF
-,TRBJ1-2,-,TRBV2,TGTGCCAGCAGGGGCCAGTGGGAGAGCTATGGCTACACCTTC,CASRGQWESYGYTF
many,TRBJ1-2,TRBD1,TRBV3-1/TRBV3-2,TGTGCCAGCAGCCAGACAGGGTTGAATGGCTACACCTTC,CASSQTGLNGYTF
-,TRBJ2-7,TRBD2,TRBV7-2,TGTGCCAGCAGCTTGACTAGCGGGACCTACGAGCAGTACTTC,CASSLTSGTYEQYF
-,TRBJ2-3,-,TRBV7-3,TGTGCCAGCAGCTCCACAGAAGTATCAGATACGCAGTATTTT,CASSSTEVSDTQYF
-,TRBJ1-3,-,TRBV28,TGTGCCAGCAGTTCAGCAGGGGAACACACCATATATTTT,CASSSAGEHTIYF
-,TRBJ2-1,-,TRBV24-1,TGTGCCACCGAGGGAGTGGGGAGGAATGAGCAGTTCTTC,CATEGVGRNEQFF
-,TRBJ2-2,-,TRBV19,TGTGCCAGTAGTACTGGACAGAACACCGGGGAGCTGTTTTTT,CASSTGQNTGELFF
-,TRBJ2-5,-,TRBV29-1,TGCAGCGTTGTTCCGGGGCAAGAGACCCAGTACTTC,CSVVPGQETQYF
-,TRBJ1-4,-,TRBV28,TGTGCCAGCAGCCCACCAGGGACACCTCAATTTGCTAATGAAAAACTGTTTTTT,CASSPPGTPQFANEKLFF
-,TRBJ2-7,TRBD2,TRBV18,TGTGCCAGCTCTCGACCGGGACTAAGGAGCTCCTACGAGCAGTACTTC,CASSRPGLRSSYEQYF